One sample yielded the 13 T cell receptor beta chains listed below, sequenced in a study of blood T cell repertoires in COVID-19. Produced via immunoSEQ multiplex PCR; TCRdb's table is partial and in-frame only. The table records roughly 150,000 clones, around 75% of them present only once. Source material: peripheral blood. The receptors derive from a woman at least 80 years old with acute or convalescent COVID-19.

The chain is built from TRBV5-6 and TRBJ1-2, with TRBD1 matching 7 bases. The length of the CDR3 is 13 residues. CDR1 is SGHDT, CDR2 YYEEEE, per germline. The junction had 2 bases not matched to a gene; V was cut back by 2 bases and J by 4 bases. CDR3 amino acids: CASSFGQVYGYTF. The CDR3 coding sequence is TGTGCCAGCAGCTTTGGACAGGTCTATGGCTACACCTTC.

The V and J genes are TRBV24-1 and TRBJ1-1; D is unresolved. Germline V gene sequence: CDR1 KGHDR, CDR2 SFDVKD. V dropped 2 bases and J dropped 2 bases, with 11 bases sitting between them. The CDR3 loop spans 15 amino acids. The CDR3 nucleotides are TGTGCCACCAGTGATTCTACCGGGTCCAACACTGAAGCTTTCTTT. It is translated as CATSDSTGSNTEAFF.

The genes are TRBV5-1 and TRBJ2-7; maybe TRBD2 (6 bases). Germline lookup yields CDR1 SGHRS and CDR2 YFSETQ. CDR3 size: 16 residues. The V end was cut by 1 base, the J end by 0 bases, with 14 bases between. CDR3 in amino acids: CASSLREAGNSYEQYF. The CDR3 region has the DNA TGCGCCAGCAGCTTGCGGGAAGCGGGCAACTCCTACGAGCAGTACTTC. Full variable domain (outside the CDR3, taken from reference TRBV5-1 and TRBJ2-7): KAGVTQTPRYLIKTRGQQVTLSCSPISGHRSVSWYQQTPGQGLQFLFEYFSETQRNKGNFPGRFSGRQFSNSRSEMNVSTLELGDSALYLCASSLREAGNSYEQYFGPGTRLTVT.

The rearrangement joins TRBV27 to TRBJ2-7, with a weak D call TRBD2 (7 bases). Germline loops: CDR1 MNHEY, CDR2 SMNVEV (reference sequence). Trimming removed 0 bases at V and 2 bases at J, with 11 bases between. The CDR3 contains 15 residues. The DNA of the CDR3 is TGTGCCAGCAGTTTATCTAGGGGGGGGCCCTACGAGCAGTACTTC. Protein: CASSLSRGGPYEQYF.

V usage is TRBV28 and J usage is TRBJ1-1, with D uncertain. The V gene lost 3 bases and the J gene lost 7 bases, with 15 bases spanning the gap. The CDR3 covers 14 residues. CDR1 is MDHEN and CDR2 is SYDVKM in the germline V gene. CDR3: CASSLRAWMGEAFF. CDR3 DNA sequence: TGTGCCAGCAGTTTGAGGGCTTGGATGGGTGAAGCTTTCTTT.

The V gene is TRBV7-9, the J gene TRBJ2-7; TRBD2 agrees at 12 bases. V trimming: 2 bases; J trimming: 4 bases; junction bases outside the gene matches: 6. CDR3 size: 16 residues. Looked up from germline, CDR1 is SEHNR and CDR2 is FQNEAQ (reference sequence). The CDR3 nucleotides read TGTGCCAGCAGCTTACTACAGACTAGCGGGGGATACGAGCAGTACTTC. Translation gives CASSLLQTSGGYEQYF.

The rearrangement joins TRBV27 to TRBJ1-2; D possibly corresponds to TRBD1 (6 bases). This CDR3 comprises 14 residues. From germline, CDR1 is MNHEY and CDR2 SMNVEV (reference sequence). Trimming took 6 bases from V and 4 from J, leaving 15 bases between them. CDR3 sequence (DNA): TGTGCCAGCAGCCGTACCACAGGGATCTATGGCTACACCTTC. Its protein product is CASSRTTGIYGYTF.

The V gene is TRBV29-1, the J gene TRBJ2-3; TRBD1 might be the D (5 bases). CDR1 is SQVTM, CDR2 ANQGSEA, per germline. The length of the CDR3 is 13 residues. Trimming stripped 4 bases from V and 0 bases from J, with 8 bases between. CDR3 bases: TGCAGCGTTGGGGGCCCGAGCACAGATACGCAGTATTTT. Protein: CSVGGPSTDTQYF.

This chain links TRBV29-1 with TRBJ1-1, with D possibly matching TRBD1 (5 bases). The germline V gene has CDR1 SQVTM and CDR2 ANQGSEA. The CDR3 is 11 amino acids. Here the CDR3 DNA reads TGCAGTGTCGGCAGGGAGGGAGAAGCTTTCTTT. Protein: CSVGREGEAFF.

V gene TRBV5-5 combines with J gene TRBJ2-7, with a tentative D call TRBD1 (6 bases). There are 14 residues in the CDR3. The V end lost 4 bases, the J end lost 2 bases, and 13 bases lay between the germline ends. Germline-derived CDR1 and CDR2 are SGHKS and YYEKEE (reference sequence). CDR3 sequence (DNA): TGTGCCAGCAGCCCCAACAGGGACCCCTACGAGCAGTACTTC. Amino acids: CASSPNRDPYEQYF.

The chain employs TRBV19 and TRBJ1-5, with 7 bases identical to TRBD1. The germline gives CDR1 LNHDA, CDR2 SQIVND (reference sequence). The CDR3 totals 16 residues. V lost 5 bases, J lost 2 bases, and 9 bases stayed unmatched. CDR3 amino acids: CASSLNRGGGNQPQHF. The CDR3, as DNA: TGTGCCAGTAGTTTGAACAGGGGTGGCGGCAATCAGCCCCAGCATTTT.

The V call is TRBV11-2, the J call TRBJ1-5; D gene uncertain. Germline values: CDR1 SGHAT, CDR2 FQNNGV. The CDR3 loop spans 13 amino acids. V lost 3 bases to trimming and J lost 8 bases, with 11 bases between them. The CDR3 reads CASSFSYREPQHF. The CDR3 bases are TGTGCCAGCAGCTTTTCCTATCGGGAGCCCCAGCATTTT.

The J gene is TRBJ1-6, the V gene TRBV6-5; D gene uncertain. Trimming took 0 bases from V and 7 from J, leaving 10 bases between them. Germline lookup yields CDR1 MNHEY and CDR2 SVGAGI. The CDR3 is made up of 15 amino acids. The CDR3 reads CASSYSSGMNSPLHF. The CDR3 DNA reads as TGTGCCAGCAGTTACTCTTCGGGGATGAATTCACCCCTCCACTTT.